This is a list of T cell receptor beta chains from one sample in a study of T cells in Graves' hyperthyroidism and ophthalmopathy. Using its own MiXCR run on the multiplex PCR reads, TCRdb lists one record per CDR3 protein. The sample comprises roughly 160,000 distinct CDR3 sequences, approximately 9% of which are singletons, and 22% rests with the top ten. Sequencing used blood. The source is a woman between 18 and 30 years old with Graves' hyperthyroidism that later progressed to Graves' ophthalmopathy. Both conserved end residues are part of each CDR3. A D gene is named only where the DNA matches it firmly. Some rows mark clone size as missing; the rest say once, few, many or name a class of expanded clone.

TRBV20-1	many	TRBJ2-1	NA	CSGRGSNEQFF	TGCAGTGGAAGGGGGAGCAATGAGCAGTTCTTC
TRBV9	many	TRBJ1-1	NA	CASSVGAPGAATEAFF	TGTGCCAGCAGCGTAGGCGCCCCTGGGGCCGCCACTGAAGCTTTCTTT
TRBV7-3	many	TRBJ2-2	TRBD2	CASSLRAGDLTGELFF	TGTGCCAGCAGCTTAAGAGCGGGAGACTTAACCGGGGAGCTGTTTTTT
TRBV7-3	many	TRBJ2-1	NA	CASSLLPTGTLSSYEQFF	TGTGCCAGCAGCTTACTGCCGACGGGGACCTTGAGTTCTTATGAGCAGTTCTTC
TRBV5-1	many	TRBJ2-5	NA	CASSLEVSETQYF	TGCGCCAGCAGCTTGGAAGTTAGTGAGACCCAGTACTTC
TRBV28	many	TRBJ2-3	TRBD2	CASSLYPSGGASTDTQYF	TGTGCCAGCAGTTTATACCCTAGCGGGGGAGCTAGCACAGATACGCAGTATTTT
TRBV11-3	many	TRBJ1-4	NA	CASTHPGINEKLFF	TGTGCCAGCACCCATCCAGGAATTAATGAAAAACTGTTTTTT
TRBV5-6	few	TRBJ1-5	TRBD1	CASSVQGIPYSNQPQHF	TGTGCCAGCAGCGTACAGGGGATACCCTATAGCAATCAGCCCCAGCATTTT
TRBV2	many	TRBJ2-2	NA	CASSAVSMNTGELFF	TGTGCCAGCAGTGCCGTGTCGATGAACACCGGGGAGCTGTTTTTT
TRBV24-1	NA	TRBJ2-1	TRBD2	CATSDPSGGLLNEQFF	TGTGCCACCAGTGATCCTAGCGGGGGGCTTCTCAATGAGCAGTTCTTC
TRBV27	many	TRBJ2-3	NA	CASSLPFQDTQYF	TGTGCCAGCAGTTTACCCTTCCAAGATACGCAGTATTTT
TRBV6-1	NA	TRBJ2-3	NA	CASSDGSIGSGTQYF	TGTGCCAGCAGTGATGGGTCTATTGGCTCCGGTACGCAGTATTTT
TRBV19	few	TRBJ1-4	NA	CASRIRGNEKLFF	TGTGCCAGTAGGATTCGGGGAAATGAAAAACTGTTTTTT
TRBV18	NA	TRBJ1-2	NA	CASSPRGNAQGAGYTF	TGTGCCAGCTCACCACGGGGCAACGCCCAAGGAGCTGGCTACACCTTC
TRBV20-1	many	TRBJ2-3	NA	CSARRTEGTDTQYF	TGCAGTGCTCGGAGGACAGAAGGCACAGATACGCAGTATTTT
TRBV2	many	TRBJ2-1	NA	CASRLGSYNEQFF	TGTGCCAGCAGGCTAGGTTCCTACAATGAGCAGTTCTTC
TRBV29-1	many	TRBJ1-2	TRBD1	CSVKGQEGYGYTF	TGCAGCGTTAAGGGACAGGAAGGGTATGGCTACACCTTC
TRBV29-1	many	TRBJ2-7	NA	CSAIGGANEQYF	TGCAGCGCTATTGGGGGGGCCAACGAGCAGTACTTC
TRBV9	NA	TRBJ1-1	TRBD1	CASSAGTGGRNTEAFF	TGTGCCAGCAGCGCTGGGACAGGGGGTCGCAACACTGAAGCTTTCTTT
TRBV3-1	many	TRBJ1-5	NA	CASSQGGDGNQPQHF	TGTGCCAGCAGCCAAGGAGGGGATGGCAATCAGCCCCAGCATTTT
TRBV3-1	many	TRBJ1-1	TRBD1	CASSPDRGETEAFF	TGTGCCAGCAGCCCTGACAGGGGAGAGACTGAAGCTTTCTTT
TRBV11-1	many	TRBJ2-1	NA	CASSPIGVGEQFF	TGTGCCAGCAGCCCAATAGGGGTCGGTGAGCAGTTCTTC
TRBV7-8	many	TRBJ1-1	NA	CASSSGTRNTEAFF	TGTGCCAGCAGCTCCGGGACAAGGAACACTGAAGCTTTCTTT
TRBV6-1	many	TRBJ2-1	TRBD2	CASAGLAVYNEQFF	TGTGCCAGCGCGGGACTAGCGGTATACAATGAGCAGTTCTTC
TRBV7-9	many	TRBJ2-7	TRBD1	CASSFTGQGSREQYF	TGTGCCAGCAGCTTCACGGGACAGGGCTCGAGGGAGCAGTACTTC
TRBV19	few	TRBJ2-5	NA	CASTHGSFFGGQETQYF	TGTGCCAGTACTCATGGGTCTTTTTTCGGGGGACAAGAGACCCAGTACTTC
TRBV14	few	TRBJ2-7	NA	CASSQVNSYSYEQYF	TGTGCCAGCAGCCAAGTTAACAGCTACTCCTACGAGCAGTACTTC
TRBV28	many	TRBJ1-2	NA	CASSFGANYGYTF	TGTGCCAGCAGTTTCGGAGCTAACTATGGCTACACCTTC
TRBV7-7	many	TRBJ2-2	NA	CASSPEAGKNTGELFF	TGTGCCAGCAGCCCGGAGGCCGGGAAAAACACCGGGGAGCTGTTTTTT